The text below deals with one T cell receptor beta chain. The data were taken from a study of T cell changes during pregnancy in multiple sclerosis. Only in-frame clones appear in the TCRdb table, and some are missing; sequencing was by immunoSEQ multiplex PCR. In the table there are around 62,000 clones, 75% to 95% of which are singletons. V was pared by 0 bases and J by 6 bases, with 4 bases of the junction left unmatched. This CDR3 has 14 amino acids. In germline, CDR1 is MNHNY, CDR2 SVGAGI (reference sequence). The clonotype was recovered from a female donor with multiple sclerosis, enrolled in a pregnancy study. The chain carries TRBV6-6 and TRBJ1-2; TRBD1 agrees at 7 bases. The sample in question was peripheral blood, obtained in the third trimester of pregnancy. CDR3 nucleotide sequence: TGTGCCAGCAGTTACTCGAGACAGGGTCATGGCTACACCTTC. Its translation is CASSYSRQGHGYTF.